This T cell receptor beta chain originates from a study of Ad26.COV2.S vaccination and SARS-CoV-2 variants. Broader study findings: Total responses of T cells may have been underestimated by the analyses of TCR breadth and depth. Spike-specific TCR breadth ran higher among vaccine recipients than placebo recipients.

Sample treatment: approximately 18 received Ad26.COV2.S at low or high dose, single or two shots; about five received placebo; per-sample allocation not given. After the first vaccine or placebo injection, samples were drawn on day 63. An Ad26 vector carrying the Wuhan-strain SARS-CoV-2 spike served as the vaccine. This CDR3 is built from 9 residues. V lost 2 bases and J lost 10, with 2 bases in between. CDR1 is SGHVS and CDR2 is FQNEAQ in the germline V gene. Produced via immunoSEQ multiplex PCR; TCRdb's table is partial and in-frame only. The top ten hold 9.5% to 12% of the sample, which has 200,000 to 250,000 clones, more than 75% seen once. In regard to this clone: What it recognizes is unknown.

The input for sequencing was peripheral blood, taken in a trial of Ad26.COV2.S vaccine versus placebo. The rearrangement uses TRBV7-8 and TRBJ1-1, with D unclear. The clonotype was recovered from a person between 18 and 59 years old who received the Ad26.COV2.S COVID-19 vaccine or a placebo. CDR3 sequence: CASSLRAFF. CDR3 coding DNA: TGTGCCAGCAGCTTAAGAGCTTTCTTT.